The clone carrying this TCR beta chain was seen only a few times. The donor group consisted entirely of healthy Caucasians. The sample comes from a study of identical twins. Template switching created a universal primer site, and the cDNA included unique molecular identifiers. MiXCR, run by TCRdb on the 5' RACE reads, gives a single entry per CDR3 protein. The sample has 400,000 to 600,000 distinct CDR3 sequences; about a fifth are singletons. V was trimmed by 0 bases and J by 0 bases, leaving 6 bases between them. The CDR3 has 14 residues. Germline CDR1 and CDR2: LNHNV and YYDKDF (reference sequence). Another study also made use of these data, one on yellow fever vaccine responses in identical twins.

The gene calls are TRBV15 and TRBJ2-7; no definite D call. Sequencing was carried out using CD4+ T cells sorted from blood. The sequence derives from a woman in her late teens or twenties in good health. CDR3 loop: CATSRDLASYEQYF. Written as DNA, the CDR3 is TGTGCCACCAGCAGAGATCTGGCCTCCTACGAGCAGTACTTC.